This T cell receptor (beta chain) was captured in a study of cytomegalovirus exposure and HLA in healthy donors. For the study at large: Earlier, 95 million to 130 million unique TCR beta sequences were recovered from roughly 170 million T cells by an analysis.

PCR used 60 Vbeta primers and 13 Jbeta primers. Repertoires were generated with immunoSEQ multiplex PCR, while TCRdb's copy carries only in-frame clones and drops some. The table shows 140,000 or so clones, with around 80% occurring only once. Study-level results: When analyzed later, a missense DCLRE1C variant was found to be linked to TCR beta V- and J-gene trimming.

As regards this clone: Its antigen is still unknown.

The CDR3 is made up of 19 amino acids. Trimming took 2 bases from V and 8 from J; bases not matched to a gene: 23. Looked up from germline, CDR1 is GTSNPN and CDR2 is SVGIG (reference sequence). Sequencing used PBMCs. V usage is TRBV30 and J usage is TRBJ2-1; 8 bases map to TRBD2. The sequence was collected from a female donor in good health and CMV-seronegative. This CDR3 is CAWSRTTLLGSGGRDEQFF. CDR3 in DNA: TGTGCCTGGAGTCGGACTACCTTGCTGGGGAGCGGGGGTCGTGATGAGCAGTTCTTC.